Below, 22 T cell receptor beta chains from the same sample are listed, as sequenced in a study of blood T cell repertoires in COVID-19. Measured with immunoSEQ multiplex PCR; TCRdb has only the in-frame clones, and not every one. In the table there are about 190,000 clones, approximately 80% of which are singletons. The sequenced sample consisted of peripheral blood. All receptors come from a man aged 45-65 years who had recovered from COVID-19.

CDR3 residues: CASSASNEQFF. The CDR3 bases are TGTGCCAGCAGTGCTAGCAATGAGCAGTTCTTC. V and J are TRBV6-4 and TRBJ2-1; D call uncertain. Germline V gene lookup returns CDR1 MRHNA and CDR2 SNTAGT. This CDR3 is built from 11 residues. V was pared by 4 bases and J by 6 bases, with 4 bases between.

The V call is TRBV2, the J call TRBJ2-7, with D possibly TRBD1 on 5 matching bases. There are 12 residues in the CDR3. Per germline, CDR1 SNHLY and CDR2 FYNNEI. Trimming took off 4 bases at V and 5 bases at J, with 9 bases between the two ends. The CDR3: CASSARAHEQYF. The CDR3 DNA reads TGTGCCAGCAGTGCCAGGGCCCACGAGCAGTACTTC.

The V gene is TRBV5-4, the J gene TRBJ2-2, with D maybe TRBD1 (6 bases). CDR3 length: 14 amino acids. Germline V gene sequence: CDR1 SGHNT, CDR2 YYREEE (reference sequence). Trimming removed 1 base at V and 5 bases at J, with 9 bases between. The CDR3 is CASSLTGRTGELFF. DNA for the CDR3: TGTGCCAGCAGCTTGACAGGGCGAACCGGGGAGCTGTTTTTT.

The gene calls are TRBV18 and TRBJ1-5; 7 bases agree with TRBD1. The length of the CDR3 is 15 residues. The V gene's germline CDR1 is KGHSH and CDR2 LQKENI. With 5 bases clipped from V and 1 base from J, the junction kept 5 bases outside the gene matches. CDR3 sequence reads: CASSSGTVSNQPQHF. The CDR3 bases are TGTGCCAGCTCATCCGGGACAGTCAGCAATCAGCCCCAGCATTTT.

The V call is TRBV7-3, the J call TRBJ2-1, with D possibly being TRBD2 (5 bases). The V gene's germline CDR1 is SGHTA and CDR2 FQGTGA. Trimming pared 5 bases from V and 5 bases from J, leaving 16 bases between. The CDR3 spans 15 residues. CDR3 sequence reads: CASSPESGTHNEQFF. CDR3 in DNA: TGTGCCAGCAGCCCCGAGAGCGGCACCCACAATGAGCAGTTCTTC. Using reference TRBV7-3 and TRBJ2-1 for the parts outside the CDR3, the full variable domain is GAGVSQTPSNKVTEKGKYVELRCDPISGHTALYWYRQSLGQGPEFLIYFQGTGAADDSGLPNDRFFAVRPEGSVSTLKIQRTERGDSAVYLCASSPESGTHNEQFFGPGTRLTVL.

This clone has just a few counts. The rearrangement uses TRBV7-8 and TRBJ2-3; 7 bases line up with TRBD1. V shed 5 bases and J 0 bases; nucleotides not matched to a gene: 5. The CDR3 contains 15 residues. Germline V CDR1 and CDR2: SGHVS, FQNEAQ. CDR3 protein: CASSRQGSSTDTQYF. The DNA for the CDR3 is TGTGCCAGCAGCCGACAGGGTTCGAGCACAGATACGCAGTATTTT.

CDR3 DNA: TGTGCCAGCAGCTTGATAGCGGAGAGCTCCTACGAGCAGTACTTC. Protein sequence: CASSLIAESSYEQYF. V and J are TRBV6-5 and TRBJ2-7, with D perhaps matching TRBD2 (6 bases). The germline V gene encodes CDR1 MNHEY and CDR2 SVGAGI. The CDR3 runs 15 residues. Trimming shortened V by 6 bases and J by 0 bases, and 15 bases separated the two germline ends.

This clone was picked up one time. V is TRBV11-2 and J is TRBJ1-4; 7 bases align to TRBD1. CDR3 length: 16 amino acids. From germline, CDR1 is SGHAT and CDR2 FQNNGV. V was clipped by 5 bases and J by 0 bases; unmatched bases: 6. Written as DNA, the CDR3 is TGTGCCAGCAGCCCCCGGGACAGTGCAACTAATGAAAAACTGTTTTTT. Translated, it gives CASSPRDSATNEKLFF.

CDR3 in DNA: TGCGCCAGCAGCCAAAAGGGACAGCTTGAAGCTTTCTTT. This sequence encodes CASSQKGQLEAFF. V usage is TRBV4-3 and J usage is TRBJ1-1; 7 bases agree with TRBD1. From germline, CDR1 is LGHNA and CDR2 YSLEER. This CDR3 is 13 amino acids long. V trimming: 2 bases; J trimming: 7 bases; junction bases outside the gene matches: 4.

This clone was seen more than once but under ten times. CDR3 nucleotide sequence: TGTGCCAGCTCACCGGCCGGGACTTCGAGGAACTATGGCTACACCTTC. Encoded protein: CASSPAGTSRNYGYTF. The J gene is TRBJ1-2, the V gene TRBV18; tentatively, D is TRBD1 (5 bases). CDR3 length: 16 residues. With 3 bases removed from V and 2 bases from J, the gap between germline ends came to 16 bases. CDR1 is KGHSH, CDR2 LQKENI, per germline.

V gene TRBV7-3 combines with J gene TRBJ1-6; D possibly corresponds to TRBD1 (5 bases). Germline loops: CDR1 SGHTA, CDR2 FQGTGA. CDR3 size: 15 residues. The V end lost 3 bases, the J end lost 9 bases, and 15 bases lay between the germline ends. The CDR3 reads CASSFSPGPASPLHF. The CDR3 DNA is TGTGCCAGCAGCTTTTCTCCAGGGCCTGCTTCACCCCTCCACTTT.

The chain recombines TRBV6-2 or TRBV6-3 with TRBJ2-1; D call uncertain. This CDR3 has 14 amino acids. Germline CDR1 and CDR2: MNHEY and SVGEGT. The V end lost 4 bases, the J end lost 0 bases, and 7 bases lay between the germline ends. The CDR3 coding sequence is TGTGCCAGCAGTTTAAGTAGCTCCTACAATGAGCAGTTCTTC. Protein sequence: CASSLSSSYNEQFF.

The chain couples TRBV6-2 or TRBV6-3 to TRBJ1-1; D unresolved. Germline values: CDR1 MNHEY, CDR2 SVGEGT. CDR3 length equals 13 residues. V was shortened by 2 bases and J by 11 bases, with 15 bases between the two germline ends. The CDR3 region is CASSYTPGVPAFF. CDR3 sequence (DNA): TGTGCCAGCAGTTACACGCCCGGGGTTCCGGCTTTCTTT.

The chain joins TRBV6-2 or TRBV6-3 to TRBJ1-4; D is unclear. The germline V gene encodes CDR1 MNHEY and CDR2 SVGEGT. CDR3 length: 12 amino acids. V dropped 5 bases and J dropped 8 bases, with 9 bases sitting between them. This CDR3 is CASSPDWEKLFF. The CDR3 coding sequence is TGTGCCAGCAGTCCGGACTGGGAAAAACTGTTTTTT.

V gene TRBV19 combines with J gene TRBJ2-7, with 13 bases lining up with TRBD2. Germline CDR1 LNHDA, CDR2 SQIVND (reference sequence). V lost 4 bases, J lost 6 bases, and 9 bases stayed unmatched. This CDR3 has 16 residues. The chain's CDR3 is CASSTSARTSGSEQYF. Here the CDR3 DNA reads TGTGCCAGTAGTACGTCGGCAAGGACTAGCGGGAGCGAGCAGTACTTC.

This clone was found once. The chain uses TRBV15 and TRBJ2-1; weak D call: TRBD2 (6 bases). CDR3 length equals 18 residues. Germline V gene lookup returns CDR1 LNHNV and CDR2 YYDKDF (reference sequence). V was shortened by 1 base and J by 7 bases, with 23 bases between the two germline ends. CDR3 DNA sequence: TGTGCCACCAGCAGAGGTCTAACCGGCGGGACCCTTAGTAATGAGCAGTTCTTC. The encoded protein is CATSRGLTGGTLSNEQFF.

In this sample, this clone turned up many times. The chain joins TRBV6-1 to TRBJ2-3; 7 nucleotides line up with TRBD2. The CDR3 totals 15 residues. Losses at the gene ends were 1 base for V and 3 bases for J; bases not matched to a gene: 4. Germline values: CDR1 MNHNS, CDR2 SASEGT. This chain's CDR3 is CASSEGLARTDTQYF. The CDR3 DNA is TGTGCCAGCAGTGAAGGACTAGCTCGAACAGATACGCAGTATTTT.

J is TRBJ1-5 and V is TRBV20-1, with D tentatively TRBD1 (6 bases). The CDR3 is 13 amino acids. Germline lookup yields CDR1 DFQATT and CDR2 SNEGSKA (reference sequence). The V gene lost 3 bases and the J gene lost 6 bases, with 12 bases spanning the gap. This CDR3 reads CSASIGGGQPQHF. For the CDR3, the DNA is TGCAGTGCTAGTATAGGGGGTGGTCAGCCCCAGCATTTT.

CDR3 protein: CASSTLNRDRGKTDTQYF. In DNA, the CDR3 is TGTGCCAGCAGCACACTGAACCGGGACAGGGGAAAGACAGATACGCAGTATTTT. This chain joins TRBV11-2 and TRBJ2-3; 10 bases line up with TRBD1. Germline lookup yields CDR1 SGHAT and CDR2 FQNNGV. The CDR3 has 18 amino acids. The V gene end was trimmed by 5 bases and the J gene end by 3 bases; junction bases not matched to a gene: 14.

The chain links TRBV19 to TRBJ2-5, with D maybe TRBD2 (5 bases). The germline V gene encodes CDR1 LNHDA and CDR2 SQIVND (reference sequence). The CDR3 extends over 15 amino acids. V was trimmed by 4 bases and J by 5 bases, leaving 17 bases between them. The CDR3 is CASSTAGVARETQYF. DNA of the CDR3: TGTGCCAGTAGTACCGCCGGGGTTGCGAGGGAGACCCAGTACTTC.

This clone was observed a single time. The chain links TRBV20-1 to TRBJ1-1; D not certain. With 6 bases removed from V and 8 bases from J, the gap between germline ends came to 4 bases. The CDR3 sequence is 8 residues long. CDR1 is DFQATT and CDR2 is SNEGSKA in the germline V gene (reference sequence). The CDR3 DNA reads as TGCAGTGCCGAGGAAGCTTTCTTT. Protein sequence: CSAEEAFF.

The chain employs TRBV5-1 and TRBJ2-3, with 7 bases matching TRBD2. Germline V gene data show CDR1 as SGHRS and CDR2 as YFSETQ. There are 16 residues in the CDR3. V lost 0 bases, J lost 1 base, and 5 bases stayed unmatched. The CDR3 nucleotides read TGCGCCAGCAGCTTGGGTCTGCTAGCGGGCACAGATACGCAGTATTTT. Its protein product is CASSLGLLAGTDTQYF. Full variable domain (missing parts from reference TRBV5-1 and TRBJ2-3): KAGVTQTPRYLIKTRGQQVTLSCSPISGHRSVSWYQQTPGQGLQFLFEYFSETQRNKGNFPGRFSGRQFSNSRSEMNVSTLELGDSALYLCASSLGLLAGTDTQYFGPGTRLTVL.